This T cell receptor (beta chain) was found in a study of blood T cell repertoires in COVID-19. V lost 6 bases to trimming and J lost 5 bases, with 8 bases between them. The CDR3 is 11 residues long. Germline loops: CDR1 DFQATT, CDR2 SNEGSKA (reference sequence). Repertoires were generated with immunoSEQ multiplex PCR, while TCRdb's copy carries only in-frame clones and drops some. The repertoire holds approximately 200,000 clones, 70% to 90% seen once, with 9.5% to 14% in the top ten. The sequenced material came from PBMCs or T cells enriched from blood (not recorded which). The chain joins TRBV20-1 to TRBJ2-1; D call uncertain. The clonotype was recovered from a man under 40 who had recovered from COVID-19. Here the CDR3 DNA reads TGCAGTGCCACGCGCGACAATGAGCAGTTCTTC. Its translation is CSATRDNEQFF.